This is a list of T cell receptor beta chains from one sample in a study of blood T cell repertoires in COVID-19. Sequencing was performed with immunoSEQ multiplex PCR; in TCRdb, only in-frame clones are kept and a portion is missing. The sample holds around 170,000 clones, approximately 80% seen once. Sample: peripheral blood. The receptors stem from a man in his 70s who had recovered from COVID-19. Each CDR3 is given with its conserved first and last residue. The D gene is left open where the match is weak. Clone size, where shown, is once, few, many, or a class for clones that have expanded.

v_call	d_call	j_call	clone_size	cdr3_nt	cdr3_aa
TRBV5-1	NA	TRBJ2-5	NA	TGCGCCAGCAGCTTACAGGCCGACGAAGAGACCCAGTACTTC	CASSLQADEETQYF
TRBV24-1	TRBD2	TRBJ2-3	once	TGTGCCACCAGTGATTTGAGGACTAGCGGCACAGATACGCAGTATTTT	CATSDLRTSGTDTQYF
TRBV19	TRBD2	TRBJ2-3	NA	TGTGCCAGTAGCATAGCGGGAGGGTCGACAGATACGCAGTATTTT	CASSIAGGSTDTQYF
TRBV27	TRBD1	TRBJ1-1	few	TGTGCCAGTCAGATCAGGGGGCTGGGGAACACTGAAGCTTTCTTT	CASQIRGLGNTEAFF
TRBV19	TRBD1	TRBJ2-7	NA	TGTGCCAGTGAGCCGGGACAGGGGGCGCGATACGAGCAGTACTTC	CASEPGQGARYEQYF
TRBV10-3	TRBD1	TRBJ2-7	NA	TGTGCCATCAGTTCAGGGGGCGCGGGGCTCTACGAGCAGTACTTC	CAISSGGAGLYEQYF
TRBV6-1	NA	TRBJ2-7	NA	TGTGCCAGCAGTGAAGGGAGAACAGGATATTCCTACGAGCAGTACTTC	CASSEGRTGYSYEQYF
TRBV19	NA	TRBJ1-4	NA	TGTGCCAGTAGTCCGAGACAGGCCGCTAATGAAAAACTGTTTTTT	CASSPRQAANEKLFF
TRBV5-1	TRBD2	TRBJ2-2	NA	TGCGCCAGCAGCTTTCTACTAGCGGGAGGTAGCGGGGAGCTGTTTTTT	CASSFLLAGGSGELFF
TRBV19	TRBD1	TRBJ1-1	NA	TGTGCCAGTAGTGTACAGGGGGCTTTGACTGAAGCTTTCTTT	CASSVQGALTEAFF
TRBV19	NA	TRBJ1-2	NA	TGTGCCAGTAGGGGGAGCTTGAACTATGGCTACACCTTC	CASRGSLNYGYTF
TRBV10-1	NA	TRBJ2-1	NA	TGCGCCAGCAGTGAGGGCAGTAAAAATGAGCAGTTCTTC	CASSEGSKNEQFF
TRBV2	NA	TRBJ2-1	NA	TGTGCCAGCAGTGATGGGTTAGCTAACAATGAGCAGTTCTTC	CASSDGLANNEQFF
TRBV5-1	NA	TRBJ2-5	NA	TGCGCCAGCAGCTTCTCAGAGACCCAGTACTTC	CASSFSETQYF
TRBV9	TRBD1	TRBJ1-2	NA	TGTGCCAGCAGCGTAGGGTGGCAGGGGGAGGATGGCTACACCTTC	CASSVGWQGEDGYTF
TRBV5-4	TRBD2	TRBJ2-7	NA	TGTGCCAGCAGCAAACCGGGACTAGATATCGACGAGCAGTACTTC	CASSKPGLDIDEQYF
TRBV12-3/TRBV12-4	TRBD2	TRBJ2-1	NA	TGTGCCAGCACCCCCCCAGCGGGATATGAGCAGTTCTTC	CASTPPAGYEQFF
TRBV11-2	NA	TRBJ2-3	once	TGTGCCAGCAGCCCCGGGGTCCCTAGCACAGATACGCAGTATTTT	CASSPGVPSTDTQYF
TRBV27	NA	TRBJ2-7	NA	TGTGCCAGCAGTTTAGCGGGGTCCTCCTACGAGCAGTACTTC	CASSLAGSSYEQYF
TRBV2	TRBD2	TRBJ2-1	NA	TGTGCCAGCAGTGCGCGGCGGGAGGGGTTTCTCAATGAGCAGTTCTTC	CASSARREGFLNEQFF
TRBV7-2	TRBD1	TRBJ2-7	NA	TGTGCCAGCAGCTTGAGCGCAGGGGGCCTATACGAGCAGTACTTC	CASSLSAGGLYEQYF
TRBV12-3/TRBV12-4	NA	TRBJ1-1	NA	TGTGCCAGCAGTTTAGGGGGAGGGCTTGAAGCTTTCTTT	CASSLGGGLEAFF
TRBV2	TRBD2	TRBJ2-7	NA	TGTGCCAGCAGTGCGGGACTAGCGGTTTTTGAGCAGTACTTC	CASSAGLAVFEQYF
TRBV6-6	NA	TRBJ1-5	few	TGTGCCAGCAGTCCCCGACAGGGCAATCAGCCCCAGCATTTT	CASSPRQGNQPQHF
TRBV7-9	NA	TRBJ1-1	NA	TGTGCCAGCAGCTTTTCGGGGACTGAAGCTTTCTTT	CASSFSGTEAFF
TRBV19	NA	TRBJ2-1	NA	TGTGCCAGTAGTATCTCGGGGAGCTCCTACAATGAGCAGTTCTTC	CASSISGSSYNEQFF
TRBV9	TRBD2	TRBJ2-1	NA	TGTGCCAGCAGCGTCTCTAGCGGGATTTCCTACAATGAGCAGTTCTTC	CASSVSSGISYNEQFF
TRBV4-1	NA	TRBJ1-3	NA	TGCGCCAGCAGCCAAGCCGGACTCTTCGGAAACACCATATATTTT	CASSQAGLFGNTIYF
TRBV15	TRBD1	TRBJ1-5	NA	TGTGCCACCAGCAGCCGACAGGGAACCGCCCCTAATCAGCCCCAGCATTTT	CATSSRQGTAPNQPQHF
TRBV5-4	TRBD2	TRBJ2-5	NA	TGTGCCAGCAGCTCGGGACTAGCGGGAGTCCGGGAGACCCAGTACTTC	CASSSGLAGVRETQYF
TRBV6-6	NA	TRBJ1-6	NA	TGTGCCAGCAGTTGGGGACAAGGCACCCTTAATTCACCCCTCCACTTT	CASSWGQGTLNSPLHF
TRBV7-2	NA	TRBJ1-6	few	TGTGCCAGCAGCTTAGAGGGCAGGGTCAATTCACCCCTCCACTTT	CASSLEGRVNSPLHF
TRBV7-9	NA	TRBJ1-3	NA	TGTGCCAGCAGCTCCGGGAGGGCAGGTGGAAACACCATATATTTT	CASSSGRAGGNTIYF
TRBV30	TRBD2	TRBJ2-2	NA	TGTGCCTGCAGACTAGCGGGGAACACCGGGGAGCTGTTTTTT	CACRLAGNTGELFF
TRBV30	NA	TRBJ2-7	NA	TGTGCCTGGTCGCGGGGGCTGGGCGTGGAAGGGTACGAGCAGTACTTC	CAWSRGLGVEGYEQYF
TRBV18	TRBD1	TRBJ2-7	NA	TGTGCCAGCTCACCACTTCCGGGACAGAGCTCCTACGAGCAGTACTTC	CASSPLPGQSSYEQYF
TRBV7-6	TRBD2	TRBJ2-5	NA	TGTGCCAGCAGCTCCGACCCTCCACTAGCGGGAGGGCAAGAGACCCAGTACTTC	CASSSDPPLAGGQETQYF
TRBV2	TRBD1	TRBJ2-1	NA	TGTGCCAGCATCCGGACAGGGGGCTACAATGAGCAGTTCTTC	CASIRTGGYNEQFF
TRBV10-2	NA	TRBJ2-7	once	TGCGCCAGCAGGGAGGGGGCAGGGGGGAACGAGCAGTACTTC	CASREGAGGNEQYF
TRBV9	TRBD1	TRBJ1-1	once	TGTGCCAGCAGCGGTCGACAGGGGGACACTGAAGCTTTCTTT	CASSGRQGDTEAFF
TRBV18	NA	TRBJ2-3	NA	TGTGCCAGCTCACCCTCTCACGGTACGCAGTATTTT	CASSPSHGTQYF